These 26 T cell receptor beta chains share one sample of origin, sequenced in a study of blood T cell repertoires in COVID-19. The table came from immunoSEQ multiplex PCR; TCRdb's copy has only in-frame clones and leaves some out. Altogether hundreds of thousands of clones are present, 70% to 90% being singletons, with the ten largest covering approximately 2%. The sequenced sample consisted of PBMCs or T cells enriched from blood (not recorded which). The source of these receptors is a woman under 30 with acute COVID-19.

This rearrangement joins TRBV4-1 to TRBJ2-3; 9 nucleotides match TRBD2. Per germline, CDR1 MGHRA and CDR2 YSYEKL. This CDR3 contains 17 residues. J lost 6 bases, V lost 4 bases, and 14 bases had no gene match. In DNA, the CDR3 is TGCGCCAGCAGCCGATTCGAGGGAGCGGGGGGAGGTGATACGCAGTATTTT. Protein sequence: CASSRFEGAGGGDTQYF.

The V call is TRBV12-1, the J call TRBJ1-5. TRBV12-1 is noted as a pseudogene. This CDR3 spans 16 amino acids. CDR3 nucleotide sequence: TGTGCCAGCAGCTTTGCGCAACCAACTCGCAATCAGCCCCAGCATTTT. The encoded protein is CASSFAQPTRNQPQHF.

The chain employs TRBV7-2 and TRBJ1-2, with D perhaps TRBD1 (5 bases). The V end was cut by 2 bases, the J end by 5 bases, with 18 bases between. This CDR3 has 16 amino acids. The germline gives CDR1 SGHTA, CDR2 FQGNSA. This CDR3 reads CASSLLGRGFGYGYTF. For the CDR3, the DNA is TGTGCCAGCAGCTTATTGGGCCGGGGGTTCGGGTATGGCTACACCTTC.

This clone appeared a single time. The CDR3 sequence is CASSFGPTGKRGAWDIQYF. CDR3 coding DNA: TGTGCCAGCAGCTTCGGTCCAACCGGGAAGCGGGGGGCGTGGGACATTCAGTACTTC. V is TRBV5-8 and J is TRBJ2-4; 9 bases line up with TRBD2. Trimming cost V 2 bases and J 8 bases; bases outside gene matches: 20. Germline V gene data show CDR1 as SGHTS and CDR2 as YDEGEE. CDR3 length: 19 amino acids.

V gene TRBV4-1 combines with J gene TRBJ2-1; weak D call: TRBD2 (7 bases). From germline, CDR1 is MGHRA and CDR2 YSYEKL. The length of the CDR3 is 18 residues. Deletions cut 2 bases from V and 2 bases from J, with 19 bases between. The CDR3 protein is CASSQRFGGGGPYNEQFF. DNA of the CDR3: TGCGCCAGCAGCCAAAGATTTGGGGGCGGGGGACCCTACAATGAGCAGTTCTTC.

This clone was counted only a few times. The chain uses TRBV12-5 and TRBJ1-5; no definite D call. V lost 6 bases and J lost 4, with 10 bases in between. Germline V gives CDR1 LGHNT, CDR2 FRNRAP. The CDR3 length is 13 residues. The CDR3: CASGLHTNQPQHF. The CDR3 coding sequence is TGTGCTAGTGGCCTCCACACGAATCAGCCCCAGCATTTT.

This chain connects TRBV19 to TRBJ2-2, with 7 bases lining up with TRBD2. The CDR3 extends over 16 amino acids. J lost 6 bases, V lost 3 bases, and 10 bases had no gene match. Germline loops: CDR1 LNHDA, CDR2 SQIVND (reference sequence). CDR3 nucleotide sequence: TGTGCCAGTAGTATGCCCGTCGGCGGGAGTTCCGGGGAGCTGTTTTTT. Translated, it gives CASSMPVGGSSGELFF.

In the case of this clone: This sample includes further DNA sequences coding for the same CDR3. This chain links TRBV27 with TRBJ1-5, with 7 bases matching TRBD1. CDR1 and CDR2 from the germline V gene are MNHEY and SMNVEV (reference sequence). This CDR3 is built from 14 residues. The V and J ends lost 4 bases and 4 bases, in that order; junction bases with no gene match: 4. The CDR3: CASSSGTANQPQHF. CDR3 sequence (DNA): TGTGCCAGCAGTTCCGGGACAGCAAATCAGCCCCAGCATTTT.

V is TRBV4-1 and J is TRBJ2-7; TRBD1 agrees at 9 bases. The CDR3 covers 16 residues. Germline V lookup: CDR1 MGHRA, CDR2 YSYEKL. The junction had 11 bases not matched to a gene; V was cut back by 4 bases and J by 4 bases. The CDR3 DNA follows: TGCGCCAGCAGCCCACAGGGGGCGAAATTATTTTACGAGCAGTACTTC. Amino acid sequence: CASSPQGAKLFYEQYF.

V usage is TRBV4-2 and J usage is TRBJ2-3, with 8 bases lining up with TRBD2. V shed 2 bases and J 1 base; nucleotides not matched to a gene: 5. Germline values: CDR1 LGHNA, CDR2 YNFKEQ. The CDR3 consists of 16 residues. The CDR3 DNA sequence: TGTGCCAGCAGCCAATATGTCGGGGGGGGCACAGATACGCAGTATTTT. This gives the protein CASSQYVGGGTDTQYF.

This sequence joins TRBV5-1 and TRBJ2-7, with D possibly being TRBD1 (6 bases). Between the trimmed V and J ends, which lost 1 base and 2 bases, there was a span of 13 bases. In germline, CDR1 is SGHRS, CDR2 YFSETQ. The CDR3 length is 15 residues. Here the CDR3 reads CASSLSRDNTYEQYF. CDR3 bases: TGCGCCAGCAGCTTGTCCCGGGACAACACCTACGAGCAGTACTTC. Drawing the rest from reference TRBV5-1 and TRBJ2-7, the complete variable domain is KAGVTQTPRYLIKTRGQQVTLSCSPISGHRSVSWYQQTPGQGLQFLFEYFSETQRNKGNFPGRFSGRQFSNSRSEMNVSTLELGDSALYLCASSLSRDNTYEQYFGPGTRLTVT.

The CDR3 loop reads CASRGFGISYEQYF. The CDR3 DNA reads TGTGCCAGCCGGGGATTCGGGATCTCCTACGAGCAGTACTTC. This chain uses TRBV25-1 with TRBJ2-7; tentative D call: TRBD2 (5 bases). The CDR3 has 14 amino acids. Germline V gene data show CDR1 as MGHDK and CDR2 as SYGVNS. Trimming left V 8 bases short and J 0 bases short, with 14 bases between.

This rearrangement joins TRBV5-1 to TRBJ2-7, with a weak D call TRBD2 (6 bases). Germline CDR1 reads SGHRS; CDR2 reads YFSETQ. The V gene lost 6 bases and the J gene lost 0 bases, with 22 bases spanning the gap. The CDR3 extends over 17 amino acids. The CDR3 nucleotides are TGCGCCAGCACCCCTATTCCTCGGGAGACCGCCTCCTACGAGCAGTACTTC. Translating it yields CASTPIPRETASYEQYF.

The CDR3 bases are TGCGCCAGCAGCCAAGGAAGCGGGAGGGGAGAGACCCAGTACTTC. It codes for CASSQGSGRGETQYF. V usage is TRBV4-1 and J usage is TRBJ2-5, with 10 bases matching TRBD2. Trimming removed 1 base from V and 4 bases from J; junction bases left unmatched: 3. The CDR3 has 15 amino acids. The germline V gene has CDR1 MGHRA and CDR2 YSYEKL.

This chain connects TRBV6-5 to TRBJ2-7; D possibly corresponds to TRBD1 (6 bases). The germline V gene encodes CDR1 MNHEY and CDR2 SVGAGI. V lost 9 bases and J lost 2, with 11 bases in between. This CDR3 region has 12 residues. DNA of the CDR3: TGTGCCAGTGGACAGTTTACCTACGAGCAGTACTTC. Its protein product is CASGQFTYEQYF.

The V call is TRBV7-2, the J call TRBJ2-5, with D maybe TRBD1 (6 bases). With 2 bases removed from V and 5 bases from J, the gap between germline ends came to 18 bases. CDR1 is SGHTA, CDR2 FQGNSA, per germline. This CDR3 region has 16 residues. CDR3 nucleotides: TGTGCCAGCAGCTTAAATTTCGTCCAGGGGTGGGAGACCCAGTACTTC. Protein product: CASSLNFVQGWETQYF.

The sample holds one count of this clone. V is TRBV25-1 and J is TRBJ2-2, with TRBD2 matching 11 bases. This CDR3 has 16 amino acids. Germline V gene lookup returns CDR1 MGHDK and CDR2 SYGVNS. Trimming cost V 4 bases and J 1 base; bases outside gene matches: 2. CDR3 bases: TGTGCCAGCAGTGTACTAGCGGGAGTGAACACCGGGGAGCTGTTTTTT. Encoded protein: CASSVLAGVNTGELFF.

The V gene is TRBV7-2, the J gene TRBJ2-7; 8 nucleotides line up with TRBD2. Germline CDR1 SGHTA, CDR2 FQGNSA. The V gene end was trimmed by 0 bases and the J gene end by 7 bases; junction bases not matched to a gene: 5. This CDR3 has 14 residues. The CDR3: CASSLASGMSEQYF. CDR3 DNA: TGTGCCAGCAGCTTAGCTAGCGGGATGAGTGAGCAGTACTTC.

This chain connects TRBV2 to TRBJ1-3; the D gene is possibly TRBD1 (6 bases). Looked up from germline, CDR1 is SNHLY and CDR2 is FYNNEI. Trimming left V 6 bases short and J 1 base short, with 16 bases between. The CDR3 is 16 amino acids. The CDR3: CASSESRTASGNTIYF. CDR3 in DNA: TGTGCCAGCAGCGAATCTCGGACAGCATCTGGAAACACCATATATTTT.

The chain links TRBV6-6 to TRBJ1-2; 8 positions match TRBD1. Germline V gene sequence: CDR1 MNHNY, CDR2 SVGAGI (reference sequence). V was clipped by 8 bases and J by 2 bases; unmatched bases: 1. The CDR3 has 12 residues. The CDR3 DNA is TGTGCCAGCCACAGGGGGAACTATGGCTACACCTTC. It encodes CASHRGNYGYTF.

The chain couples TRBV15 to TRBJ1-2; possible D gene TRBD1, 6 bases. The CDR3 is 16 amino acids. CDR1 is LNHNV, CDR2 YYDKDF, per germline (reference sequence). Between the trimmed V and J ends, which lost 0 bases and 4 bases, there was a span of 15 bases. The CDR3 is CATSRDLGQIAYGYTF. CDR3 sequence (DNA): TGTGCCACCAGCAGAGATCTAGGACAGATTGCCTATGGCTACACCTTC.

The chain has TRBV11-2 and TRBJ2-1, with 7 bases lining up with TRBD2. This CDR3 spans 14 amino acids. Trimming removed 5 bases from V and 8 bases from J; junction bases left unmatched: 9. Germline CDR1 and CDR2: SGHAT and FQNNGV. The CDR3: CASSPWTSRDEQFF. The CDR3 region has the DNA TGTGCCAGCAGCCCCTGGACTAGTCGGGATGAGCAGTTCTTC.

V gene TRBV7-9 combines with J gene TRBJ2-1; tentative D call: TRBD1 (6 bases). V was shortened by 4 bases and J by 9 bases, with 13 bases between the two germline ends. Germline CDR1 reads SEHNR; CDR2 reads FQNEAQ (reference sequence). The CDR3 is 13 amino acids. The CDR3 DNA is TGTGCCAGCAGCTCGGGACATCCCCCTGAGCAGTTCTTC. Protein product: CASSSGHPPEQFF.

The chain combines TRBV3-1 (or the pseudogene TRBV3-2) with TRBJ2-3; D ambiguous. CDR3 length equals 13 residues. The germline V gene has CDR1 LGHDT and CDR2 YNNKEL (reference sequence). The V and J ends lost 0 bases and 3 bases respectively, with 4 bases between them. The DNA of the CDR3 is TGTGCCAGCAGCCAAGAGGAGACAGATACGCAGTATTTT. This codes for CASSQEETDTQYF.

V usage is TRBV27 and J usage is TRBJ2-7; 8 positions match TRBD1. Germline loops: CDR1 MNHEY, CDR2 SMNVEV (reference sequence). Unmatched junction bases numbered 5, after V lost 5 bases and J lost 2 bases. This CDR3 is 14 amino acids long. CDR3 nucleotides: TGTGCCAGCAGTACCAGGGGGCGACCCTACGAGCAGTACTTC. It encodes CASSTRGRPYEQYF.

This sequence joins TRBV10-1 and TRBJ1-3, with D hard to call. Germline CDR1 is WNHNN and CDR2 is SYGVQD (reference sequence). The V and J ends lost 7 bases and 0 bases respectively, with 7 bases between them. The CDR3 is made up of 13 amino acids. The CDR3 is CASTGDSGNTIYF. Written as DNA, the CDR3 is TGCGCCAGCACCGGGGACTCTGGAAACACCATATATTTT.